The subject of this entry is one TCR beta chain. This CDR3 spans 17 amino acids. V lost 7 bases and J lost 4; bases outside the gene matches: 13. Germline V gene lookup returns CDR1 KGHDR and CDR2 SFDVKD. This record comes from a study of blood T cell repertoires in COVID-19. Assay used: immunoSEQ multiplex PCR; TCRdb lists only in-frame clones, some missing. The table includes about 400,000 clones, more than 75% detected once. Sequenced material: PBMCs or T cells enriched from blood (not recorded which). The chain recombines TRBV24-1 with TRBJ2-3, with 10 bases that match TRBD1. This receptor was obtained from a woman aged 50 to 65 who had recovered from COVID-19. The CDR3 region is CATSHFPGQGTADTQYF. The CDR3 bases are TGTGCCACCAGCCACTTTCCGGGACAGGGGACTGCAGATACGCAGTATTTT.